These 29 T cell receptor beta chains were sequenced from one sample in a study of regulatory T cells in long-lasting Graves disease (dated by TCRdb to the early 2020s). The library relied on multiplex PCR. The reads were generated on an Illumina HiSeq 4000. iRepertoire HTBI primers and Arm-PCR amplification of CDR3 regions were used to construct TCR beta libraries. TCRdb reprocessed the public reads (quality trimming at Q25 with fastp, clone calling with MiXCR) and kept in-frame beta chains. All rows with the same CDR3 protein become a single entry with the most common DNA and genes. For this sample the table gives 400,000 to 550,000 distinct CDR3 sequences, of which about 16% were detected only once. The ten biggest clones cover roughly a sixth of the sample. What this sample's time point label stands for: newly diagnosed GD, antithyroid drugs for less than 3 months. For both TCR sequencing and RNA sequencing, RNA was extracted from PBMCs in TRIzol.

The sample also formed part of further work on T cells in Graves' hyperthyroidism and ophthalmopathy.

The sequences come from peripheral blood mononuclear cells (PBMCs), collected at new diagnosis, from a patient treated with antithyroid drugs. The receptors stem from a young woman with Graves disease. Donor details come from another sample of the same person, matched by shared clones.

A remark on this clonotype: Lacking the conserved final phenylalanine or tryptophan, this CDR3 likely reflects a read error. The CDR3 DNA follows: TGCGCCAGCAGCTCCGGACAGGGATACAATGAGCAGTTCTGC. Translation gives CASSSGQGYNEQFC. The V gene is TRBV5-1, the J gene TRBJ2-1; TRBD1 matches 8 bases. Germline CDR1 and CDR2: SGHRS and YFSETQ. V shed 3 bases, J shed 4 bases, and the junction held 3 bases outside the gene matches. This CDR3 region has 14 residues.

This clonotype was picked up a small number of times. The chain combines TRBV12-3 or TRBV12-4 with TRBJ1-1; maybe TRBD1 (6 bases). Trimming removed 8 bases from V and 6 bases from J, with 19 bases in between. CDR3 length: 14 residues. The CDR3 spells CASYTGQYSPEAFF. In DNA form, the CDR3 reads TGTGCCAGCTACACAGGGCAATATAGCCCTGAAGCTTTCTTT.

CDR3 nucleotide sequence: TGCGCCAGCAGCTTCTTGCGGGGGGACACCGGGGAGCTGTTTTTT. Residues: CASSFLRGDTGELFF. The rearrangement links TRBV5-1 to TRBJ2-2; 8 positions match TRBD2. The CDR3 has 15 residues. Germline CDR1 reads SGHRS; CDR2 reads YFSETQ. The V and J ends lost 2 bases and 3 bases, in that order; junction bases with no gene match: 3.

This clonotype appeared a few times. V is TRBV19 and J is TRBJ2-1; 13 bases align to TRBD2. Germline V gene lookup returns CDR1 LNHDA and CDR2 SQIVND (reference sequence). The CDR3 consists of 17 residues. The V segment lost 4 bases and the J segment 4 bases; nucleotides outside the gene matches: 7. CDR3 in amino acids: CASSNTSGRARYNEQFF. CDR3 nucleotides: TGTGCCAGTAGTAACACTAGCGGGAGGGCCCGGTACAATGAGCAGTTCTTC.

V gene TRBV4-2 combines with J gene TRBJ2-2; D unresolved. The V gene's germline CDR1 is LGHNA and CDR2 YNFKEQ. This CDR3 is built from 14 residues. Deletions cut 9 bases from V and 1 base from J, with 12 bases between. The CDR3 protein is CASKVGWNTGELFF. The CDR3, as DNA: TGTGCCAGTAAGGTGGGATGGAACACCGGGGAGCTGTTTTTT.

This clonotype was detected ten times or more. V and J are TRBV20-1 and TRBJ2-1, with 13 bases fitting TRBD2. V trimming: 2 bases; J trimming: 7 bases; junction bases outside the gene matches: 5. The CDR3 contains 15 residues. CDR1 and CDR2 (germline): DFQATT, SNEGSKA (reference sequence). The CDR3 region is CSARTTSGRWNEQFF. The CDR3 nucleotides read TGCAGTGCTAGAACGACTAGCGGGAGGTGGAATGAGCAGTTCTTC.

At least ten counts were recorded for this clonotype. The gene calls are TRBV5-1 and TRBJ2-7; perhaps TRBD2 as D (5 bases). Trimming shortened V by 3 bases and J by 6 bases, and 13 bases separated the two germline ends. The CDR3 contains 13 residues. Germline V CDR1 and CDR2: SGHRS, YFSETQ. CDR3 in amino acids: CASSSVGGLEQYF. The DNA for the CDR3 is TGCGCCAGCAGCTCCGTGGGCGGGCTCGAGCAGTACTTC.

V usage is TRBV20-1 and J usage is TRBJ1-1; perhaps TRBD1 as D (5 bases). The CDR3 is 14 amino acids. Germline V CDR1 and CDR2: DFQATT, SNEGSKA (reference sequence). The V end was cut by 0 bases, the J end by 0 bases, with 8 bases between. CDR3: CSARDARVNTEAFF. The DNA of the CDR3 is TGCAGTGCTAGAGATGCCAGGGTGAACACTGAAGCTTTCTTT.

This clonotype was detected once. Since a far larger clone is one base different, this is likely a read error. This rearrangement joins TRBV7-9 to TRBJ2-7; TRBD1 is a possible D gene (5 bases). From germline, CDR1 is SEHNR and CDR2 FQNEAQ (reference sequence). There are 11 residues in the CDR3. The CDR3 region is CASGLQDEQYF. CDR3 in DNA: TGTGCCAGCGGCTTACAGGACGAGCAGTACTTC.

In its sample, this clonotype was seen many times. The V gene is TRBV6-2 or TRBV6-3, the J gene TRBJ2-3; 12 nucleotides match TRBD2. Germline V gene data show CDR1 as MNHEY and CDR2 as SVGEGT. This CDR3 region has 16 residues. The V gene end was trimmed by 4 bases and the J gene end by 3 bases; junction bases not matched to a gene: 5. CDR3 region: CASSSTGLAGTDTQYF. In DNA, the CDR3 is TGTGCCAGCAGTTCCACGGGACTAGCGGGTACAGATACGCAGTATTTT.

The CDR3 is CARRWLAGVPTDTQYF. The CDR3 nucleotides read TGTGCCAGGCGGTGGCTAGCGGGAGTCCCTACAGATACGCAGTATTTT. The V gene is TRBV2, the J gene TRBJ2-3; 10 nucleotides align to TRBD2. V was clipped by 9 bases and J by 3 bases; unmatched bases: 12. The CDR3 covers 16 residues. Germline CDR1 reads SNHLY; CDR2 reads FYNNEI. The complete variable domain, with remaining parts taken from reference TRBV2 and TRBJ2-3, reads EPEVTQTPSHQVTQMGQEVILRCVPISNHLYFYWYRQILGQKVEFLVSFYNNEISEKSEIFDDQFSVERPDGSNFTLKIRSTKLEDSAMYFCARRWLAGVPTDTQYFGPGTRLTVL.

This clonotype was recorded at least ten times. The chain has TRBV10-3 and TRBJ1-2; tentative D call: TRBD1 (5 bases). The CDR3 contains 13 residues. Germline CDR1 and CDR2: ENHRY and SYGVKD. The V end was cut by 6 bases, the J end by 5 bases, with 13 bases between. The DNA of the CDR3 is TGTGCCATCAGGGACACTTCGGTATATGGCTACACCTTC. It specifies CAIRDTSVYGYTF.

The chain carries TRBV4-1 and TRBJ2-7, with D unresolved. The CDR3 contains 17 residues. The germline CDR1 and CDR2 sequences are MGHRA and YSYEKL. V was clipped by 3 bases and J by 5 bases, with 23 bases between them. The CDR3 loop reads CASSQDPSNTYRNEQYF. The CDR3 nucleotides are TGCGCCAGCAGCCAGGACCCCTCTAACACTTATAGGAACGAGCAGTACTTC.

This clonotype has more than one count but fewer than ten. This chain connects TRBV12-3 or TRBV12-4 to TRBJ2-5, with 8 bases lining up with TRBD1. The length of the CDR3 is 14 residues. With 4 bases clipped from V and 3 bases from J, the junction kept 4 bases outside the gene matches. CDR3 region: CASSYLDREETQYF. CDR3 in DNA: TGTGCCAGCAGTTATTTGGACAGGGAAGAGACCCAGTACTTC.

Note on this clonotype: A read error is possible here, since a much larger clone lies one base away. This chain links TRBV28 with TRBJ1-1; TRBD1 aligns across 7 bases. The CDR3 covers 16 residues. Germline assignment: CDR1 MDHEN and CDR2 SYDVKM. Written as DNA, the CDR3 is TGTGCCAGCAGCTACTACCGACAGGGTGGGTACACTGAAGCTTCCTTT. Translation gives CASSYYRQGGYTEASF.

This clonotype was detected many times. The CDR3 reads CASSDPSAGPNSYNEQFF. The CDR3 DNA is TGCGCCAGCAGCGACCCAAGCGCCGGACCGAACTCCTACAATGAGCAGTTCTTC. The chain combines TRBV5-1 with TRBJ2-1; no clear D. This CDR3 is built from 18 residues. Germline V gene sequence: CDR1 SGHRS, CDR2 YFSETQ. V was clipped by 4 bases and J by 0 bases, with 20 bases between them.

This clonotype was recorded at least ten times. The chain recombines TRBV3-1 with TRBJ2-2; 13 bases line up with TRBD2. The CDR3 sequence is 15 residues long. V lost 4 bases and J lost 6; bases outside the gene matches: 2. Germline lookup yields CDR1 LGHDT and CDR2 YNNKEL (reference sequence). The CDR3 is CASSRTSGSAGELFF. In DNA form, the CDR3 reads TGTGCCAGCAGCCGGACTAGCGGGAGTGCCGGGGAGCTGTTTTTT.

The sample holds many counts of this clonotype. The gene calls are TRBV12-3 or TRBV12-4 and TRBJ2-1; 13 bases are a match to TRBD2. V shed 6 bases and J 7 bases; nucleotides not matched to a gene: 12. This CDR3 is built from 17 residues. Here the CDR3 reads CASSSAPQLAGGNEQFF. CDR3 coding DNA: TGTGCCAGCAGCAGCGCCCCCCAACTAGCGGGAGGGAATGAGCAGTTCTTC.

The CDR3 DNA sequence: TGCGCCAGCAGTGAGTCAGGGTTCGAGCAGTACTTC. Translating it yields CASSESGFEQYF. The chain joins TRBV10-2 to TRBJ2-7; D unresolved. The germline V gene encodes CDR1 WSHSY and CDR2 SAAADI. CDR3 size: 12 residues. V dropped 0 bases and J dropped 6 bases, with 6 bases sitting between them.

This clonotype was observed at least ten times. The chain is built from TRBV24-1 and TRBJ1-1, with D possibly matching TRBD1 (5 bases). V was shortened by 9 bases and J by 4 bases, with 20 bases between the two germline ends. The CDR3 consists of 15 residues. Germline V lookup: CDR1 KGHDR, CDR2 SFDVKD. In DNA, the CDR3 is TGTGCCACCTCTGCCGGGACCGCGGGCGCCACTGAAGCTTTCTTT. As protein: CATSAGTAGATEAFF.

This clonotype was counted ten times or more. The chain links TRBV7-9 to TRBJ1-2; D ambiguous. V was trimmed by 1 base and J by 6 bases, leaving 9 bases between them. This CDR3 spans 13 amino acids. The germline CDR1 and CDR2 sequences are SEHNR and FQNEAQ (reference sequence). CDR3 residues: CASSLEVGDGYTF. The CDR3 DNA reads TGTGCCAGCAGCTTAGAGGTCGGGGATGGCTACACCTTC.

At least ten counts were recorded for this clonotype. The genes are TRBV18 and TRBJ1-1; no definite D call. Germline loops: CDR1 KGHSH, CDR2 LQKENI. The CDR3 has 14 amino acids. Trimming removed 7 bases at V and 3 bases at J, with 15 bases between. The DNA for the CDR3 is TGTGCCAGCTATTTCGCGGGCCCTGACACTGAAGCTTTCTTT. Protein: CASYFAGPDTEAFF.

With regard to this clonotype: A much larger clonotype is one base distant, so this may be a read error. The CDR3 here is CTSSPGTSGLAYEQYF. CDR3 coding DNA: TGTACCAGCAGTCCCGGGACTAGCGGACTGGCCTACGAGCAGTACTTC. The chain uses TRBV27 and TRBJ2-3; 11 bases line up with TRBD2. With the DNA end fitting TRBJ2-7 better, the J assignment may be wrong. Germline V lookup: CDR1 MNHEY, CDR2 SMNVEV (reference sequence). The CDR3 totals 16 residues.

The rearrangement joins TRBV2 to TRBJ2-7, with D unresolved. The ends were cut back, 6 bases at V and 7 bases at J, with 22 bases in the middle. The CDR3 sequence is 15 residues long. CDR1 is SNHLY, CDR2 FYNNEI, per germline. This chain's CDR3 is CASSASSFLRAEQYF. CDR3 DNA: TGTGCCAGCAGCGCCTCCTCGTTCCTCCGGGCAGAGCAGTACTTC.

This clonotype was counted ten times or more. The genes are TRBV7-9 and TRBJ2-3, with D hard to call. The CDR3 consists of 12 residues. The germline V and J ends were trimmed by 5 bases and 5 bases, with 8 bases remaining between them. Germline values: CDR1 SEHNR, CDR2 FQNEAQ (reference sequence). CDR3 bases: TGTGCCAGCAGCCACCCCCTAGATACGCAGTATTTT. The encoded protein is CASSHPLDTQYF.

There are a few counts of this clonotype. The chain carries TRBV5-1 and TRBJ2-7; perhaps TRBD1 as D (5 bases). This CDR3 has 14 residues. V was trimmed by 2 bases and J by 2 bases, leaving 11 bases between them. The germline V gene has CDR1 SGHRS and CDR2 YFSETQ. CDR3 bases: TGCGCCAGCAGCTTACAAAGGACAACCTACGAGCAGTACTTC. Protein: CASSLQRTTYEQYF.

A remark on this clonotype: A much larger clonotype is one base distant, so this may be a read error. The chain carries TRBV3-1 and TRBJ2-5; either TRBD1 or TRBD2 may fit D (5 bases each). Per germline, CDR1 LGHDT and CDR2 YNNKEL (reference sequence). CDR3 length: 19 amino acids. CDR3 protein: CAISQVRIGEPMRGETQYF. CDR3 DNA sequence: TGTGCCATCAGCCAAGTGAGGATCGGCGAGCCCATGAGGGGAGAGACCCAGTACTTC.

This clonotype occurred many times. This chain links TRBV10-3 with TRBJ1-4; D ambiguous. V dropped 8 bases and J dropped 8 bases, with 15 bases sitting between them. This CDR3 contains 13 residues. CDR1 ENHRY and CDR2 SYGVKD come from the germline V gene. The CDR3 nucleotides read TGTGCCATCTCCTCCGGACGGGAGGAAAAACTGTTTTTT. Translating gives CAISSGREEKLFF.

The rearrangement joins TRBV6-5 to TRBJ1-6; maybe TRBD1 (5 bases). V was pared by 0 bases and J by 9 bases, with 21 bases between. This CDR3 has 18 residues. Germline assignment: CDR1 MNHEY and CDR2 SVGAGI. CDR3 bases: TGTGCCAGCAGTTACTCTGGGCAGGGAAAGGGTTGGAGTTCACCCCTCCACTTT. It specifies CASSYSGQGKGWSSPLHF.